This T cell receptor (beta chain) was found in a study of blood T cell repertoires in COVID-19. The overall study: In each case, the material was cDNA or gDNA derived from T cells, B-cell-depleted T cells, or PBMCs.

Participants had their cohort set by participant-reported clinical history. Assay: immunoSEQ multiplex PCR; the TCRdb copy retains only in-frame clones and omits some. The repertoire has over 250,000 clones, 87% of them found once; the top ten carry about 5.4%. Input material: PBMCs or T cells enriched from blood (not recorded which). The clonotype was recovered from a woman younger than 45 who had recovered from COVID-19.

CDR3 in amino acids: CASSYWGRGAGTEAFF. The CDR3 coding sequence is TGTGCCAGCAGTTACTGGGGACGGGGGGCAGGCACTGAAGCTTTCTTT. The rearrangement links TRBV6-2 or TRBV6-3 to TRBJ1-1; TRBD1 might be the D (6 bases). Germline CDR1 MNHEY, CDR2 SVGEGT. Trimming left V 1 base short and J 4 bases short, with 16 bases between. This CDR3 has 16 amino acids.